This is a list of T cell receptor beta chains from one sample in a study of T-cell reconstitution after alpha-beta-depleted transplantation in children. TCRdb fed the PCR reads into MiXCR, producing one record per CDR3 protein. The repertoire holds 150,000 to 250,000 distinct CDR3 sequences, with approximately 15% as singletons. The source was PBMCs from the stem cell graft donor, collected from the stem cell graft. These receptors all come from a human donor who donated a stem cell graft to a child with acute lymphoblastic leukemia. The CDR3 runs from the conserved cysteine through the conserved F or W. The order of the fields is D gene, V gene, J gene, clone size, CDR3 DNA, CDR3 protein. The D gene is left open where the match is weak. Not all rows give a size; the values are once, few, many and, for expanded clones, a class.

NA	TRBV19	TRBJ2-7	once	TGTGCCAGTAGTAGCCGGGACGGCGCCTACGAGCAGTACTTC	CASSSRDGAYEQYF
NA	TRBV20-1	TRBJ1-5	many	TGCAGTGCTAGCGAGACAGAAAATCAGCCCCAGCATTTT	CSASETENQPQHF
TRBD1	TRBV6-5	TRBJ2-6	many	TGTGCCAGCAGTTACCTTACAGGGGGCACTACTGGGGCCAACGTCCTGACTTTC	CASSYLTGGTTGANVLTF
NA	TRBV12-3/TRBV12-4	TRBJ2-2	many	TGTGCCAGCAGTTTTTCGGGGGCCGGGGAGCTGTTTTTT	CASSFSGAGELFF
NA	TRBV7-9	TRBJ2-7	many	TGTGCCAGCAGCCCCACACGGGACACCTACGAGCAGTACTTC	CASSPTRDTYEQYF
TRBD2	TRBV20-1	TRBJ2-3	many	TGCAGTGCTAGTTTGGCGGGAGCCCCCCATACGCAGTATTTT	CSASLAGAPHTQYF
TRBD2	TRBV2	TRBJ2-1	many	TGTGCCAGCAGTGCCTCCTCGACTAGCAAGCAGTTCTTC	CASSASSTSKQFF
TRBD2	TRBV6-5	TRBJ2-3	many	TGTGCCAGCAGTTACCCGATTAGCGGGAGTAAGGATACGCAGTATTTT	CASSYPISGSKDTQYF
NA	TRBV5-1	TRBJ2-1	NA	TGCGCCAGCAGCTTGGGCGGGGCGGGATCTTATATGGATGAGCAGTTCTTC	CASSLGGAGSYMDEQFF
NA	TRBV29-1	TRBJ2-6	many	TGCAGCGTTCGTTTCGTTTACTCTGGGGCCAACGTCCTGACTTTC	CSVRFVYSGANVLTF
TRBD2	TRBV19	TRBJ2-5	many	TGTGCCAGTAGAAGAACTAGCGGGAGTTCAGAGACCCAGTACTTC	CASRRTSGSSETQYF
NA	TRBV12-3/TRBV12-4	TRBJ2-2	many	TGTGCCAGCAGTTTCGACGCGGGAAAAACCGGGGAGCTGTTTTTT	CASSFDAGKTGELFF
NA	TRBV5-1	TRBJ2-5	many	TGCGCCAGCAGCTTGGATGGGGAAGAGACCCAGTACTTC	CASSLDGEETQYF
TRBD1	TRBV29-1	TRBJ2-1	many	TGCAGCGTTCGGGACAGGGGGCAAAGGAATGAGCAGTTCTTC	CSVRDRGQRNEQFF
TRBD2	TRBV29-1	TRBJ2-1	many	TGCGCAGTCGGGAGGGGCAATTACAATGAGCAGTTCTTC	CAVGRGNYNEQFF
TRBD2	TRBV12-3/TRBV12-4	TRBJ2-1	few	TGTGCCAGCAGTCCACTAGCGACCCCCTACAATGAGCAGTTCTTC	CASSPLATPYNEQFF
TRBD2	TRBV7-9	TRBJ2-1	NA	TGTGCCAGCAGCTTGTTAGCGGGAGAGGGCTATGAGCAGTTCTTC	CASSLLAGEGYEQFF
NA	TRBV18	TRBJ2-3	NA	TGTGCCAGCTCACCTCCGGGAACCACGACAGATACGCAGTATTTT	CASSPPGTTTDTQYF
TRBD1	TRBV20-1	TRBJ2-2	many	TGCAGTGCTAGAGTGTGGGGACAGGGGGCTAACGGGGAGCTGTTTTTT	CSARVWGQGANGELFF
TRBD2	TRBV12-3/TRBV12-4	TRBJ2-1	many	TGTGCCAGCAGTACCGCGGGGGAAGCTTACAATGAGCAGTTCTTC	CASSTAGEAYNEQFF
NA	TRBV12-5	TRBJ1-1	NA	TGTGCTAGTGGTTTGAAGCTTACTGAAGCTTTCTTT	CASGLKLTEAFF
NA	TRBV12-3/TRBV12-4	TRBJ1-1	NA	TGTGCCAGCACCGTTGAGGTAGAGGGGATTGGTGGCACTGAAGCTTTCTTT	CASTVEVEGIGGTEAFF
TRBD1	TRBV10-3	TRBJ1-2	many	TGTGCCATCAGAACCGGGACAGGAGATATCTATGGCTACACCTTC	CAIRTGTGDIYGYTF
NA	TRBV20-1	TRBJ2-1	many	TGCAGTGCTAGGAAGTGGGGCACAGGGGTGGAGCGGGATCTCAATGAGCAGTTCTTC	CSARKWGTGVERDLNEQFF
NA	TRBV5-1	TRBJ2-5	many	TGCGCCAGCAGCTTGAAGGACGGGGAGACCCAGTACTTC	CASSLKDGETQYF
NA	TRBV6-4	TRBJ2-1	many	TGTGCCAGCAGTGACTCCGGGGGTGGTGAGCAGTTCTTC	CASSDSGGGEQFF
TRBD2	TRBV6-5	TRBJ2-7	many	TGTGCCAGCAGTTACGTAGCGGGAGTAGAGGACGAGCAGTACTTC	CASSYVAGVEDEQYF
TRBD2	TRBV7-8	TRBJ2-6	many	TGTGCCAGCAGCCCTCCGGGGACTAGCGACGAAACTTTC	CASSPPGTSDETF
TRBD2	TRBV6-1	TRBJ2-7	many	TGTGCCAGCAGTCCGGGACTAGCGGCCTACGAGCAGTACTTC	CASSPGLAAYEQYF
NA	TRBV7-9	TRBJ2-7	few	TGTGCCAGCAGCCAAGGTTATGGAGGGAGCGGTCAGTACTTC	CASSQGYGGSGQYF
TRBD2	TRBV12-3/TRBV12-4	TRBJ2-1	many	TGTGCCAGCAGTTCCACTCTAGCGGGACTGTACAATGAGCAGTTCTTC	CASSSTLAGLYNEQFF
NA	TRBV3-1	TRBJ1-2	few	TGTGCCAGCAGCCAAGGTCAAGCTAACTATGGCTACACCTTC	CASSQGQANYGYTF
NA	TRBV6-2/TRBV6-3	TRBJ2-2	many	TGTGCCAGCACCGACGTGATGAACACCGGGGAGCTGTTTTTT	CASTDVMNTGELFF
NA	TRBV11-2	TRBJ1-2	many	TGTGCCAGCAGCTCCTATGGGCAGGGGAGAGACTATGGCTACACCTTC	CASSSYGQGRDYGYTF
NA	TRBV28	TRBJ1-1	many	TGTGCCAGCAGTGCTAAGATTGTGAAGAGGATGAACACTGAAGCTTTCTTT	CASSAKIVKRMNTEAFF
NA	TRBV9	TRBJ2-7	many	TGTGCCAGCAGCTCGTCAAGGACTACTGCCTACGAGCAGTACTTC	CASSSSRTTAYEQYF
TRBD2	TRBV11-1	TRBJ2-1	NA	TGTGCCAGCAGCTTAGCCCCAACTGTAATAGAGCGGGAGTCCTACAATGAGCAGTTCTTC	CASSLAPTVIERESYNEQFF
NA	TRBV4-1	TRBJ1-2	many	TGCGCCAGCAGCTCACGGGCCCTGGGTGAGGATGGCTACACCTTC	CASSSRALGEDGYTF
TRBD1	TRBV20-1	TRBJ1-4	NA	TGCAGTGCTAGCAGGGGGCCTAATGAAAAACTGTTTTTT	CSASRGPNEKLFF
TRBD1	TRBV6-2/TRBV6-3	TRBJ1-2	few	TGTGCCAGCAGTTGGACAGGGAACAACTATGGCTACACCTTC	CASSWTGNNYGYTF
TRBD2	TRBV5-1	TRBJ2-1	many	TGCGCCAGCAAAGGACGGGAGGGCCCCCCAGATGAGCAGTTCTTC	CASKGREGPPDEQFF
TRBD2	TRBV20-1	TRBJ2-3	NA	TGCAGTGCTAGTCGGGCTAGCGGGAGGGGGGTCCGTGCTAGCACAGATACGCAGTATTTT	CSASRASGRGVRASTDTQYF
NA	TRBV10-2	TRBJ2-7	few	TGCGCCAGCAGTGTGGGGGTTTGGGCCTACGAGCAGTACTTC	CASSVGVWAYEQYF
NA	TRBV5-6	TRBJ2-3	many	TGTGCCAGCAGCTTGGATTCTTCGGCAGATACGCAGTATTTT	CASSLDSSADTQYF
TRBD1	TRBV5-4	TRBJ1-2	once	TGTGCCAGCAGGGATGACAGGGGATATGGCTACACCTTC	CASRDDRGYGYTF
TRBD2	TRBV6-1	TRBJ2-2	once	TGTGCCAGCAGTCGAGCTAGCGGGAGGGCCTTTGACACCGGGGAGCTGTTTTTT	CASSRASGRAFDTGELFF
NA	TRBV12-3/TRBV12-4	TRBJ1-3	many	TGTGCCACCCGCAAGGGGCCATACTCTGGAAACACCATATATTTT	CATRKGPYSGNTIYF
NA	TRBV5-1	TRBJ2-1	many	TGCGCCAGCAGCTTGGGTTCAGATAGCTCCTACAATGAGCAGTTCTTC	CASSLGSDSSYNEQFF